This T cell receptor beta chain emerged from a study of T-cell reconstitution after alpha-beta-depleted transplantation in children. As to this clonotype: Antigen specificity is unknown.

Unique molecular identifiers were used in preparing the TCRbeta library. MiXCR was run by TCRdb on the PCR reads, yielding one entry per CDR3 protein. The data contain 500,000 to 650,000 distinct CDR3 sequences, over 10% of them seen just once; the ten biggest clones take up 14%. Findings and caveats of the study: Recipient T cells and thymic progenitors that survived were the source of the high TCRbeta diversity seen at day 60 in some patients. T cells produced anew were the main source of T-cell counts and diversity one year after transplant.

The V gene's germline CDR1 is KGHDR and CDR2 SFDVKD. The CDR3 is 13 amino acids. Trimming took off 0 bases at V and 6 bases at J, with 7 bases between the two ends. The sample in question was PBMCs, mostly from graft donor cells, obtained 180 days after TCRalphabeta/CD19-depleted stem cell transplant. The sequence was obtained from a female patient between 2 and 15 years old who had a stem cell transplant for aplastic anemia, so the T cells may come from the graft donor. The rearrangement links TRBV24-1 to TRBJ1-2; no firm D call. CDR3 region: CATSDLAGNGYTF. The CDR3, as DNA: TGTGCCACCAGTGATTTGGCCGGAAATGGCTACACCTTC.